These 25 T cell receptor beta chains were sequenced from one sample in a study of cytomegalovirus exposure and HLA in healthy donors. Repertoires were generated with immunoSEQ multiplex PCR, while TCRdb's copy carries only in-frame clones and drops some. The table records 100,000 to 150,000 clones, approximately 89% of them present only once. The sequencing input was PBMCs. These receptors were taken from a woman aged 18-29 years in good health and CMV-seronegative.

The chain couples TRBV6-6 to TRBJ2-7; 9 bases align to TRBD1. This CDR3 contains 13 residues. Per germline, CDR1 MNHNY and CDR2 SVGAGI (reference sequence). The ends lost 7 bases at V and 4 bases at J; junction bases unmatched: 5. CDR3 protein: CASTPGQGYEQYF. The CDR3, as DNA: TGTGCCAGCACCCCCGGACAGGGGTACGAGCAGTACTTC.

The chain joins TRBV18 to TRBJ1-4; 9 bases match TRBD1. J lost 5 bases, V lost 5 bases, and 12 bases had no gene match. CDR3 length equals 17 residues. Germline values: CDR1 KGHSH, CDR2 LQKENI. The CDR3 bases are TGTGCCAGCTCATCTCAGCTCCCGGGACAGGGCAATGAAAAACTGTTTTTT. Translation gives CASSSQLPGQGNEKLFF.

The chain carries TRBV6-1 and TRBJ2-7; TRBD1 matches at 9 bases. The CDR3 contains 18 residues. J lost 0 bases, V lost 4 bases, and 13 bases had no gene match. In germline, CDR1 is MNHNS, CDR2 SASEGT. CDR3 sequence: CASSAQGTGTGSSYEQYV. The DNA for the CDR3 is TGTGCCAGCAGTGCCCAAGGAACCGGGACAGGGAGCTCCTACGAGCAGTACGTC.

Written as DNA, the CDR3 is TGTGCCTGGAGTCCCGGTAATGAAAAACTGTTTTTT. It yields the protein CAWSPGNEKLFF. The chain has TRBV30 and TRBJ1-4, with unresolved D. This CDR3 has 12 amino acids. Germline values: CDR1 GTSNPN, CDR2 SVGIG (reference sequence). Trimming removed 2 bases at V and 4 bases at J, with 5 bases between. Together with reference TRBV30 and TRBJ1-4, the CDR3 gives the full variable domain: SQTIHQWPATLVQPVGSPLSLECTVEGTSNPNLYWYRQAAGRGLQLLFYSVGIGQISSEVPQNLSASRPQDRQFILSSKKLLLSDSGFYLCAWSPGNEKLFFGSGTQLSVL.

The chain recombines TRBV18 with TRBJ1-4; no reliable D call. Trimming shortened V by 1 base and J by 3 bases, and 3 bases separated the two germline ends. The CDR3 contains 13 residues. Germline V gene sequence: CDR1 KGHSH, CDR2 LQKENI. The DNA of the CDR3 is TGTGCCAGCTCACCACGAGCTAATGAAAAACTGTTTTTT. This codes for CASSPRANEKLFF. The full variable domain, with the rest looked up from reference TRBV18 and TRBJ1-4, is NAGVMQNPRHLVRRRGQEARLRCSPMKGHSHVYWYRQLPEEGLKFMVYLQKENIIDESGMPKERFSAEFPKEGPSILRIQQVVRGDSAAYFCASSPRANEKLFFGSGTQLSVL.

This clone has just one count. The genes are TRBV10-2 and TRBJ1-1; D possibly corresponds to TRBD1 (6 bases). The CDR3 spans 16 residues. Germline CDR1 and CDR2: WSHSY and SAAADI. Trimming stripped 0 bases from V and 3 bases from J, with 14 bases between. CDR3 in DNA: TGCGCCAGCAGTGAGTCGGTAAACAGGGCGGACACTGAAGCTTTCTTT. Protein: CASSESVNRADTEAFF.

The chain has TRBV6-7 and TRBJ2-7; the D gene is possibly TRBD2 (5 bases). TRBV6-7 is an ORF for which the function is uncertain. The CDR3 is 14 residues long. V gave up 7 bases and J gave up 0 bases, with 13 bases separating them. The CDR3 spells CASTPGLSSYEQYV. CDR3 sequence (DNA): TGTGCCAGCACCCCCGGACTGAGCTCCTACGAGCAGTACGTC.

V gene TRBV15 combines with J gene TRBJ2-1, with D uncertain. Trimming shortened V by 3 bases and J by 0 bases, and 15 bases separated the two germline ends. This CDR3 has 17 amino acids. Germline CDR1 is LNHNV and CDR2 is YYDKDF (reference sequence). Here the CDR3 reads CATSRSPAIDSYNEQFF. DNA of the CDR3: TGTGCCACCAGCAGGAGCCCAGCGATTGACTCCTACAATGAGCAGTTCTTC.

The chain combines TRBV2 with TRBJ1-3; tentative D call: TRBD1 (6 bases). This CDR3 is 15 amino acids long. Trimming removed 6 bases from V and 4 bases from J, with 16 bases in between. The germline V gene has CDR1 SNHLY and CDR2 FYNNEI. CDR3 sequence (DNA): TGTGCCAGCAGGTCCGGGACACAGGCGGGAAACACCATATATTTT. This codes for CASRSGTQAGNTIYF.

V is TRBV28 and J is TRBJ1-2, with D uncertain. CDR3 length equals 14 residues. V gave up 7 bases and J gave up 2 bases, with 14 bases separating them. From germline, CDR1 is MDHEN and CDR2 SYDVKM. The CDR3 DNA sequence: TGTGCCAGCATAGACCCGGGGAGGAACTATGGCTACACCTTC. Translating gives CASIDPGRNYGYTF.

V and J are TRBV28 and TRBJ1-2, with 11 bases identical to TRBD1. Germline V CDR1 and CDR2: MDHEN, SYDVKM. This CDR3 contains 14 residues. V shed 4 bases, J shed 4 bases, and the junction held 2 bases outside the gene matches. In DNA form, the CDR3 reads TGTGCCAGCAGTTCGGACAGGGGGCTCTATGGCTACACCTTC. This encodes CASSSDRGLYGYTF.

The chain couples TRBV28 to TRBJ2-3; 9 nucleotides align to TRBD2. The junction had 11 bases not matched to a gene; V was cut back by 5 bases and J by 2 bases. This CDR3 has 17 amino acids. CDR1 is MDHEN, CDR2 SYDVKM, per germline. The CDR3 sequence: CASSPLIAGVITDTQYF. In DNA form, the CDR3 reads TGTGCCAGCAGTCCACTTATAGCGGGGGTGATCACAGATACGCAGTATTTT. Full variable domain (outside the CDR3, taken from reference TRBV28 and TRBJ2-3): DVKVTQSSRYLVKRTGEKVFLECVQDMDHENMFWYRQDPGLGLRLIYFSYDVKMKEKGDIPEGYSVSREKKERFSLILESASTNQTSMYLCASSPLIAGVITDTQYFGPGTRLTVL.

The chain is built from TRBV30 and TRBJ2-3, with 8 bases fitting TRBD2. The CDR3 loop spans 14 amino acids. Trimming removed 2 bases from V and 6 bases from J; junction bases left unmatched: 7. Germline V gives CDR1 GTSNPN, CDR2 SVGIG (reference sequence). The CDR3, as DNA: TGTGCCTGGAGTCGAAGCGGGAGTGGGGATACGCAGTATTTT. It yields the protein CAWSRSGSGDTQYF.

CDR3 amino acids: CASSPVTLAGGPKETQYF. The DNA of the CDR3 is TGTGCCAGCAGCCCTGTCACCCTAGCGGGGGGGCCGAAAGAGACCCAGTACTTC. This chain connects TRBV5-4 to TRBJ2-5; 12 positions agree with TRBD2. Losses at the gene ends were 4 bases for V and 3 bases for J; bases not matched to a gene: 13. Germline V CDR1 and CDR2: SGHNT, YYREEE (reference sequence). This CDR3 has 18 residues.

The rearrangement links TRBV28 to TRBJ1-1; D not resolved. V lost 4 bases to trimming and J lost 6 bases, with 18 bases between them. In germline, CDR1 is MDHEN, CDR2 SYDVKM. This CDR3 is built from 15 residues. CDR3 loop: CASSSPAQRWAEAFF. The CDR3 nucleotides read TGTGCCAGCAGTTCTCCGGCCCAGAGGTGGGCTGAAGCTTTCTTT.

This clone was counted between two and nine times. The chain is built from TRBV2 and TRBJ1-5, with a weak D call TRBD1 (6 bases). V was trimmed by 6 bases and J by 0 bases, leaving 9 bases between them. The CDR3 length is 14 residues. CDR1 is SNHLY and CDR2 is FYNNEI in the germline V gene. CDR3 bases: TGTGCCAGCAGCGCAGGGGATAGCAATCAGCCCCAGCATTTT. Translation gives CASSAGDSNQPQHF.

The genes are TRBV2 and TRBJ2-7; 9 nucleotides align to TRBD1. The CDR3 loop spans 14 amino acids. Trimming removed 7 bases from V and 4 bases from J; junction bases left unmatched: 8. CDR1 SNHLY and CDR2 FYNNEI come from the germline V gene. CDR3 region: CASNTGGFEYEQYF. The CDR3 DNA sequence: TGTGCCAGCAATACAGGGGGCTTCGAGTACGAGCAGTACTTC.

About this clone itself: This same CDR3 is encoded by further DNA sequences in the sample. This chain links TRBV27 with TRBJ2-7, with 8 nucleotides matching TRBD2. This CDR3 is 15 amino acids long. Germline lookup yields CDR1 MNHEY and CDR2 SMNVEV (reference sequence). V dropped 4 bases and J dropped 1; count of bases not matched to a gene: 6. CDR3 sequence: CASSWTGTSSYEQYF. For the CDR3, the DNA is TGTGCCAGCAGTTGGACTGGGACTAGTTCCTACGAGCAGTACTTC.

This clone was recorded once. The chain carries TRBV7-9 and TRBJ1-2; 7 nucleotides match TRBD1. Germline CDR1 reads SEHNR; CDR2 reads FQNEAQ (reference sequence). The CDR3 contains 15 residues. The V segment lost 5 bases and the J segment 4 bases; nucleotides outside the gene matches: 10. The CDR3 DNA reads TGTGCCAGCAGCGTGGGGACAGTGGGACTCTATGGCTACACCTTC. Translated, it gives CASSVGTVGLYGYTF.

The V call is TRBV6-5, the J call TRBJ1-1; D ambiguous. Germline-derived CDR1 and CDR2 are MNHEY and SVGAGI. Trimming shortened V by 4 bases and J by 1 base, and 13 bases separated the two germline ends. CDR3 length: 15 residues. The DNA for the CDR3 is TGTGCCAGCAGTTGGGTGGGGAGTTCGAACACTGAAGCTTTCTTT. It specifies CASSWVGSSNTEAFF.

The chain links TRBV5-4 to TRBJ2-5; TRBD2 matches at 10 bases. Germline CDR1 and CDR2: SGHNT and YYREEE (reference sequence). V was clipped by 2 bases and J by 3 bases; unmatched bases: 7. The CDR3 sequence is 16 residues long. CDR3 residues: CASSFLDSGGKETQYF. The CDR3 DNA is TGTGCCAGCAGCTTCTTAGATAGCGGGGGGAAAGAGACCCAGTACTTC.

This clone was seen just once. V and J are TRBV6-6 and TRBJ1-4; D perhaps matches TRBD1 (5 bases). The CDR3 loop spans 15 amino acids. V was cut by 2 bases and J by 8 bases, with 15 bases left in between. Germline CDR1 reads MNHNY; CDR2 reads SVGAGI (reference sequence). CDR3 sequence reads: CASSYPGTLGEKLFF. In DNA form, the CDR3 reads TGTGCCAGCAGTTACCCCGGGACTTTAGGGGAAAAACTGTTTTTT.

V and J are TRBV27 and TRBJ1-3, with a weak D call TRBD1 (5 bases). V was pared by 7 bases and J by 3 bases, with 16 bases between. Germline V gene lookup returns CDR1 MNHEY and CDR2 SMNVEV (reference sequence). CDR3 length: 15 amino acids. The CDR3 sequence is CASKFSGGGGNTIYF. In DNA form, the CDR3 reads TGTGCCAGCAAGTTTAGCGGGGGAGGTGGAAACACCATATATTTT.

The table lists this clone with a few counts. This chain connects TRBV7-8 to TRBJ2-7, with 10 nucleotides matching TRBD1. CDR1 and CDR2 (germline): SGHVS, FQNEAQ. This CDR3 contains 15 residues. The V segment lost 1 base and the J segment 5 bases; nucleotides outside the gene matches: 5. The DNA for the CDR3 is TGTGCCAGCAGCTTAGTCGGGACAGGGGCCCACGAGCAGTACGTC. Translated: CASSLVGTGAHEQYV.

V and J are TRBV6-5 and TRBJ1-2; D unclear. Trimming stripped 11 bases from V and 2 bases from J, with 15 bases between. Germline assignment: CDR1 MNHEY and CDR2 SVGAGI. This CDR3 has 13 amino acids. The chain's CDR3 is CAVRGDGNYGYTF. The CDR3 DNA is TGTGCCGTCCGGGGAGACGGGAACTATGGCTACACCTTC.